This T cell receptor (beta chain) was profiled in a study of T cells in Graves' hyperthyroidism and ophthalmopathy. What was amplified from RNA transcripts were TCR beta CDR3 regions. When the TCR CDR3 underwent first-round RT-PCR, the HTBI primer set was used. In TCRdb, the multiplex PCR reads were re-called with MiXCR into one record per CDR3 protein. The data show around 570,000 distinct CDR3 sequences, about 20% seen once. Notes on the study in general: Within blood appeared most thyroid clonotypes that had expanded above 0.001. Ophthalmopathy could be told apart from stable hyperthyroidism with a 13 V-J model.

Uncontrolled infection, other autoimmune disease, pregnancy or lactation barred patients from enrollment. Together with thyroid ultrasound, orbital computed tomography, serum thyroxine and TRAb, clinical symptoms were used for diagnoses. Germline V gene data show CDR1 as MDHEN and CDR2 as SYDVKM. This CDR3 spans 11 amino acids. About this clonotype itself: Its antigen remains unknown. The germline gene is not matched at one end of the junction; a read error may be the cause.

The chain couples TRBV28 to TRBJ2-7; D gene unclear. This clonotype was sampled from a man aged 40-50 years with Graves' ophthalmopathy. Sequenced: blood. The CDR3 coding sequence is TGTACCAGCCGAGAAGGTTACGAGCAGTACTTC. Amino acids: CTSREGYEQYF.